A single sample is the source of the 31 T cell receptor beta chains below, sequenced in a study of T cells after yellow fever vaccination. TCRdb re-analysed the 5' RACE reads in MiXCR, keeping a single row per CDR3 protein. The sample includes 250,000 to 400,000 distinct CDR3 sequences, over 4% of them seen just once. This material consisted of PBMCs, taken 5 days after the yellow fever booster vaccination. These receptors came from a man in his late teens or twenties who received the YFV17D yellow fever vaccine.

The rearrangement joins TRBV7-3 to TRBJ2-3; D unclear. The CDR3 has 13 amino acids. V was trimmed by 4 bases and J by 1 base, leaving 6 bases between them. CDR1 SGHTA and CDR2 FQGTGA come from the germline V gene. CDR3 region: CASSSAGTDTQYF. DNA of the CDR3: TGTGCCAGCAGCTCGGCGGGCACAGATACGCAGTATTTT.

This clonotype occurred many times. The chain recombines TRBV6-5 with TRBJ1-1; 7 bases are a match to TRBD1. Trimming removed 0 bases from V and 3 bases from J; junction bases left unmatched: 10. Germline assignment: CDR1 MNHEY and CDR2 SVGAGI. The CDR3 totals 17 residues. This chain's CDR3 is CASSYSGPQGVYTEAFF. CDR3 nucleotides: TGTGCCAGCAGTTACTCGGGCCCCCAGGGGGTATACACTGAAGCTTTCTTT.

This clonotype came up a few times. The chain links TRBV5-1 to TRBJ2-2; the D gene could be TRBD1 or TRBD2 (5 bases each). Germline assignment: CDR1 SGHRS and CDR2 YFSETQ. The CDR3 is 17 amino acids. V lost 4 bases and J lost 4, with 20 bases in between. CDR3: CASSLYGTDRSTGELFF. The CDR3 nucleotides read TGCGCCAGCAGCCTGTACGGGACCGACCGGAGCACCGGGGAGCTGTTTTTT. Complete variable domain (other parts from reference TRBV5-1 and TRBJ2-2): KAGVTQTPRYLIKTRGQQVTLSCSPISGHRSVSWYQQTPGQGLQFLFEYFSETQRNKGNFPGRFSGRQFSNSRSEMNVSTLELGDSALYLCASSLYGTDRSTGELFFGEGSRLTVL.

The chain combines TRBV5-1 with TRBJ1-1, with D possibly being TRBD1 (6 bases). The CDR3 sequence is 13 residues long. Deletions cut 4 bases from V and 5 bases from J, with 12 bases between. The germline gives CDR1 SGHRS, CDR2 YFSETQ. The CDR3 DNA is TGCGCCAGCAGCCTACAGGGAACGACTGAAGCTTTCTTT. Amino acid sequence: CASSLQGTTEAFF.

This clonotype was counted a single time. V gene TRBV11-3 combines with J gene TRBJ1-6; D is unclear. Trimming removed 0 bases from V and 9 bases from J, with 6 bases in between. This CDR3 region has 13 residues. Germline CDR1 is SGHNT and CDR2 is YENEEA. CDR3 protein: CASSLDMVSPLHF. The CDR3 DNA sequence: TGTGCCAGCAGCTTAGACATGGTTTCACCCCTCCACTTT. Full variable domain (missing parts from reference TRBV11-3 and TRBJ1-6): EAGVVQSPRYKIIEKKQPVAFWCNPISGHNTLYWYLQNLGQGPELLIRYENEEAVDDSQLPKDRFSAERLKGVDSTLKIQPAELGDSAVYLCASSLDMVSPLHFGNGTRLTVT.

CDR3 residues: CASSLDPQAYEQYV. CDR3 nucleotide sequence: TGTGCCAGCAGCTTAGACCCCCAGGCCTACGAGCAGTACGTC. V and J are TRBV7-2 and TRBJ2-7; the D is unclear. The V gene lost 1 base and the J gene lost 2 bases, with 9 bases spanning the gap. CDR1 is SGHTA, CDR2 FQGNSA, per germline. This CDR3 is 14 amino acids long.

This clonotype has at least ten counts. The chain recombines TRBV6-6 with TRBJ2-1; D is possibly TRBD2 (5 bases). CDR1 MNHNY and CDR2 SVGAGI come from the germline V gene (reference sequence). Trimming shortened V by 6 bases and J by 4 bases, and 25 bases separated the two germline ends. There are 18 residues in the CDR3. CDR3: CASSLEPPGEPGYNEQFF. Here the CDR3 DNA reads TGTGCCAGCAGCCTCGAACCCCCCGGGGAGCCGGGATACAATGAGCAGTTCTTC.

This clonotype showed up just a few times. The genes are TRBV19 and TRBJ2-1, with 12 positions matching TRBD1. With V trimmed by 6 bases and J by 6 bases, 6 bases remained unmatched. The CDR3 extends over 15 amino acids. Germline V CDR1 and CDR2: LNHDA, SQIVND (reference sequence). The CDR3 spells CASSRDRGPVNEQFF. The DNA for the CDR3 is TGTGCCAGTAGCAGGGACAGGGGGCCCGTCAATGAGCAGTTCTTC.

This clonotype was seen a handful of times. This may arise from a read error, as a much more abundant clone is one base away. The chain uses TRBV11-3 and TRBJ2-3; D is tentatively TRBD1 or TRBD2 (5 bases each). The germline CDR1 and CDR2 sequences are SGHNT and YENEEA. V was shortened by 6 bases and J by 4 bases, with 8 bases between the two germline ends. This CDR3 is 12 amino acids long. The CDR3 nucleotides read TGTGCCAGCAGGGGGGAATCAGATACGCAGTATTTT. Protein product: CASRGESDTQYF.

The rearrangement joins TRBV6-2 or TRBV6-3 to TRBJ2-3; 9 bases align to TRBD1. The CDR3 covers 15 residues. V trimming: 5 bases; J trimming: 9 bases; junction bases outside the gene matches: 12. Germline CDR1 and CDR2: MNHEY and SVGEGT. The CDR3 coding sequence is TGTGCCAGCAGTCTACTGCTGGGACAGGGCCTCACGCAGTATTTT. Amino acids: CASSLLLGQGLTQYF.

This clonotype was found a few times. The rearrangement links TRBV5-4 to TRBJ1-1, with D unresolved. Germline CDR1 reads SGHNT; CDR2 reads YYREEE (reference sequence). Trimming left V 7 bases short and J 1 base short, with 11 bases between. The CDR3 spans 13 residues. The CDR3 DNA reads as TGTGCCAGCCAAACCGGGAAGAACACTGAAGCTTTCTTT. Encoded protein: CASQTGKNTEAFF.

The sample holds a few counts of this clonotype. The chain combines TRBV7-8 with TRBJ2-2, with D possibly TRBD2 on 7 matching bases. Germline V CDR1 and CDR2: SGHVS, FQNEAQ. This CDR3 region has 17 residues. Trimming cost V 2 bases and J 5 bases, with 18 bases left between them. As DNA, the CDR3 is TGTGCCAGCAGCTTATCGTCGGGGGGCCCGGGGACCGGGGAGCTGTTTTTT. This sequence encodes CASSLSSGGPGTGELFF.

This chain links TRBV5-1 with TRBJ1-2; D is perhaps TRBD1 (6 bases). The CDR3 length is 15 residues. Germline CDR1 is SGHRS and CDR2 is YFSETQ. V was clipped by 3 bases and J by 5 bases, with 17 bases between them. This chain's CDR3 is CASSSTTDRSYGYTF. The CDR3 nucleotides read TGCGCCAGCAGCTCCACCACCGACAGGTCTTATGGCTACACCTTC.

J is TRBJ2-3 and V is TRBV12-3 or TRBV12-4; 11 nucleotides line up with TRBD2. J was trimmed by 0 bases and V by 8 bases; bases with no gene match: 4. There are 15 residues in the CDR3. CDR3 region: CASASGGSSTDTQYF. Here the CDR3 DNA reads TGTGCCAGCGCTAGCGGGGGGTCTAGCACAGATACGCAGTATTTT.

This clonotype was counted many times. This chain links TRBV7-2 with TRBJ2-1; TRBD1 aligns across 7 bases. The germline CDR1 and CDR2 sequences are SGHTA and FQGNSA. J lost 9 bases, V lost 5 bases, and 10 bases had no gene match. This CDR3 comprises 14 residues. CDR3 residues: CASSPGQPFGEQFF. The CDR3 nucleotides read TGTGCCAGCAGCCCGGGACAGCCCTTCGGTGAGCAGTTCTTC.

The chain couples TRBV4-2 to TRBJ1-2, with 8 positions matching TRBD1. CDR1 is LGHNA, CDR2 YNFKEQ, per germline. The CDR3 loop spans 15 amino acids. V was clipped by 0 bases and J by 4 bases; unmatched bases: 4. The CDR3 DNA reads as TGTGCCAGCAGCCAAGAGACGACAGGGGCCTATGGCTACACCTTC. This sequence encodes CASSQETTGAYGYTF.

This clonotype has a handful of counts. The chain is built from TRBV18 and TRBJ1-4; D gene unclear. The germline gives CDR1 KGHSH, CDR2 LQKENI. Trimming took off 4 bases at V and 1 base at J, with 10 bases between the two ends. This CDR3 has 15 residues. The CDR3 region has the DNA TGTGCCAGCTCACAAGGAGTCGGAACTAATGAAAAACTGTTTTTT. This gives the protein CASSQGVGTNEKLFF.

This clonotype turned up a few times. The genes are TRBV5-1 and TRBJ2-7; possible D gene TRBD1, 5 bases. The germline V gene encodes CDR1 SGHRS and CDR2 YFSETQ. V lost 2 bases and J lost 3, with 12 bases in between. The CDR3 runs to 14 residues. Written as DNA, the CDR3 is TGCGCCAGCAGCTTCAGGGTCCCTAGCTACGAGCAGTACTTC. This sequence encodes CASSFRVPSYEQYF.

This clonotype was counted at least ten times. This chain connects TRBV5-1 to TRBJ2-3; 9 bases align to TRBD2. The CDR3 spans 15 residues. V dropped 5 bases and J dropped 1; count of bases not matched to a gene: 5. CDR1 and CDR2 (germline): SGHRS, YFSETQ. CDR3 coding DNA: TGCGCCAGCAGACGGGTAGCGGGAGGCACAGATACGCAGTATTTT. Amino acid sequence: CASRRVAGGTDTQYF. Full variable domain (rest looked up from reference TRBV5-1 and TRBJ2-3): KAGVTQTPRYLIKTRGQQVTLSCSPISGHRSVSWYQQTPGQGLQFLFEYFSETQRNKGNFPGRFSGRQFSNSRSEMNVSTLELGDSALYLCASRRVAGGTDTQYFGPGTRLTVL.

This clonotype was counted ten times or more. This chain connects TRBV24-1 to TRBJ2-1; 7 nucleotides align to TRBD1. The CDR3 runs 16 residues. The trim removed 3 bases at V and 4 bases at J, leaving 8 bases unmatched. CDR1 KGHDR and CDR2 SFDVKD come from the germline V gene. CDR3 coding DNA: TGTGCCACCAGTGATCGGGCCGGGACAGCGTACAATGAGCAGTTCTTC. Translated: CATSDRAGTAYNEQFF.

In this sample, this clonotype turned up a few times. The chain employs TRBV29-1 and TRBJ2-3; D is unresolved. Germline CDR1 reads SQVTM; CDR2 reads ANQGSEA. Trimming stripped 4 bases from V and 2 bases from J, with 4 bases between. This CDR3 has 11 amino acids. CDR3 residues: CSVGDTDTQYF. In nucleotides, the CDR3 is TGCAGCGTTGGCGACACAGATACGCAGTATTTT.

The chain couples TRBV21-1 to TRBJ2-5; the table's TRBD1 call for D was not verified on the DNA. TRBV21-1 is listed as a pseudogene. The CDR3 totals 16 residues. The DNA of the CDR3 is TGTGCCAGCAGCCCGCGAGGGGGGTTGGGGCAAGAGACCCAGTACTTC. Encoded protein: CASSPRGGLGQETQYF.

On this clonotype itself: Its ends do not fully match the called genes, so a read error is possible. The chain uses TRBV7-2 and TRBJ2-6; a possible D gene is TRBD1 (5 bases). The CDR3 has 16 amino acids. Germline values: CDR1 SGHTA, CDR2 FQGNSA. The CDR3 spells CASSRLLGSGAKVLTF. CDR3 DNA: TGTGCCAGCAGCCGCCTACTCGGATCTGGGGCCAAGGTCCTGACTTTC. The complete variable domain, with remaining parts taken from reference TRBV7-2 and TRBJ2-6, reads GAGVSQSPSNKVTEKGKDVELRCDPISGHTALYWYRQSLGQGLEFLIYFQGNSAPDKSGLPSDRFSAERTGGSVSTLTIQRTQQEDSAVYLCASSRLLGSGAKVLTFGAGSRLTVL.

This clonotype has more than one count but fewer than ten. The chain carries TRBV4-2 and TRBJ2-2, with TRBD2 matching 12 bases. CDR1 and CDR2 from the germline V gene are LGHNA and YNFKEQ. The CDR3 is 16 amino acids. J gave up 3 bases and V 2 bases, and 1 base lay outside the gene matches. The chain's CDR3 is CASSQRLAGDTGELFF. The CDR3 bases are TGTGCCAGCAGCCAAAGACTAGCGGGGGACACCGGGGAGCTGTTTTTT.

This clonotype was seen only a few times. The CDR3 protein is CATSGGRLNTEAFF. The CDR3 bases are TGTGCCACCTCGGGGGGCAGATTGAACACTGAAGCTTTCTTT. V gene TRBV19 combines with J gene TRBJ1-1; possible D gene TRBD1, 6 bases. V lost 10 bases to trimming and J lost 0 bases, with 15 bases between them. The CDR3 totals 14 residues. Germline V CDR1 and CDR2: LNHDA, SQIVND (reference sequence).

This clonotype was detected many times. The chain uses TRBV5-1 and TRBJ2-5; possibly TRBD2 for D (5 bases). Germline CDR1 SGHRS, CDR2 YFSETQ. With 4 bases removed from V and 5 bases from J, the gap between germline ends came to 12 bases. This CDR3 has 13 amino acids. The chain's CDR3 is CASSRERLETQYF. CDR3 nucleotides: TGCGCCAGCAGCAGGGAGAGATTGGAGACCCAGTACTTC.

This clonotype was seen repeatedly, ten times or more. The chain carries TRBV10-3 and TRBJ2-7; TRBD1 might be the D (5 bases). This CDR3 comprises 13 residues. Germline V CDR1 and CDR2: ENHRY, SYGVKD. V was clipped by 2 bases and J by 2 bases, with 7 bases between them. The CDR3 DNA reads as TGTGCCATCAGTGAGGGACATACCTACGAGCAGTACTTC. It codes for CAISEGHTYEQYF.

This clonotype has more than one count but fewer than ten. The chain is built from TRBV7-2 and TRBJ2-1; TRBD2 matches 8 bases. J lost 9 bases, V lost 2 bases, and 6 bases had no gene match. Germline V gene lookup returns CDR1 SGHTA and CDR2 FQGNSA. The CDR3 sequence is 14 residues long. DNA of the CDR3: TGTGCCAGCAGCTTACCAGCGGGGGTAACTGAGCAGTTCTTC. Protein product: CASSLPAGVTEQFF.

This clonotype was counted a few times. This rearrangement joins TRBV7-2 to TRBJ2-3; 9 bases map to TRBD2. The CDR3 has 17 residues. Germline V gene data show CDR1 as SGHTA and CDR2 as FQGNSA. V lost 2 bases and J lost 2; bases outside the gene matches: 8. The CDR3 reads CASSLYIAGGATDTQYF. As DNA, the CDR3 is TGTGCCAGCAGCTTATATATCGCGGGGGGGGCCACAGATACGCAGTATTTT.

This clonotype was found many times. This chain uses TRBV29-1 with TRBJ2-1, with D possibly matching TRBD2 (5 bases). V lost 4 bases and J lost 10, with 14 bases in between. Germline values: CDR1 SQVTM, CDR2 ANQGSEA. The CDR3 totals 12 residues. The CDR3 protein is CSVVFGSREQFF. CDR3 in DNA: TGCAGCGTTGTTTTTGGGAGTAGGGAGCAGTTCTTC.

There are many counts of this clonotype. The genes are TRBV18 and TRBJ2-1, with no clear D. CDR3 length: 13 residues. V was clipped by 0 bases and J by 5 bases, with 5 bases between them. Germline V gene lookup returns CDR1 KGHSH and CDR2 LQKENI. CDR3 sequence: CASSPPTDNEQFF. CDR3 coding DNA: TGTGCCAGCTCACCACCGACCGACAATGAGCAGTTCTTC.